This is a list of T cell receptor beta chains from one sample in a study of blood T cell repertoires in COVID-19. Repertoires were generated with immunoSEQ multiplex PCR, while TCRdb's copy carries only in-frame clones and drops some. Of around 100,000 clones in the sample, about 90% were seen once. The sequenced sample was peripheral blood. These receptors were taken from a man aged 25-45 years in a cohort sampled during active COVID-19. The CDR3 runs from the conserved cysteine through the conserved F or W. Each record gives: J gene, D gene, V gene, clone size, CDR3 protein, CDR3 DNA. D genes are given only for firm matches. Not all rows give a size; the values are once, few, many and, for expanded clones, a class.

j_gene: TRBJ2-2
d_gene: TRBD2
v_gene: TRBV15
abundance: -
CDR3aa: CATSRDLGGASTGELFF
CDR3nt: TGTGCCACCAGCAGAGATCTCGGGGGGGCATCGACCGGGGAGCTGTTTTTT

j_gene: TRBJ1-1
d_gene: TRBD1
v_gene: TRBV6-5
abundance: -
CDR3aa: CASSQQGGTEAFF
CDR3nt: TGTGCCAGCAGCCAACAGGGGGGCACTGAAGCTTTCTTT

j_gene: TRBJ1-2
d_gene: -
v_gene: TRBV30
abundance: -
CDR3aa: CAWSVGGYGYTF
CDR3nt: TGTGCCTGGAGTGTAGGGGGTTATGGCTACACCTTC

j_gene: TRBJ2-3
d_gene: -
v_gene: TRBV7-6
abundance: -
CDR3aa: CASSLDSGRTDTQYF
CDR3nt: TGTGCCAGCAGCTTAGATTCGGGGAGGACAGATACGCAGTATTTT

j_gene: TRBJ2-6
d_gene: -
v_gene: TRBV5-1
abundance: -
CDR3aa: CASSTRVTTTLFGANVLTF
CDR3nt: TGCGCCAGCAGCACCCGGGTCACCACTACCCTGTTCGGGGCCAACGTCCTGACTTTC

j_gene: TRBJ2-7
d_gene: TRBD2
v_gene: TRBV9
abundance: -
CDR3aa: CASSLSGGPSYEQYF
CDR3nt: TGTGCCAGCAGCCTTAGCGGGGGTCCCTCCTACGAGCAGTACTTC

j_gene: TRBJ1-5
d_gene: -
v_gene: TRBV18
abundance: -
CDR3aa: CASSPQGRGSQPQHF
CDR3nt: TGTGCCAGCTCACCTCAGGGTAGGGGATCCCAGCCCCAGCATTTT

j_gene: TRBJ2-7
d_gene: -
v_gene: TRBV9
abundance: -
CDR3aa: CASSAATTIYEQYF
CDR3nt: TGTGCCAGCAGCGCCGCAACAACGATATACGAGCAGTACTTC

j_gene: TRBJ2-5
d_gene: -
v_gene: TRBV2
abundance: -
CDR3aa: CASSAAGVEETQYF
CDR3nt: TGTGCCAGCAGTGCGGCAGGGGTGGAAGAGACCCAGTACTTC

j_gene: TRBJ2-7
d_gene: -
v_gene: TRBV5-6
abundance: -
CDR3aa: CASSLGFGYEQYF
CDR3nt: TGTGCCAGCAGCCTAGGATTCGGCTACGAGCAGTACTTC

j_gene: TRBJ1-1
d_gene: -
v_gene: TRBV6-2/TRBV6-3
abundance: -
CDR3aa: CASSYESGLVNTEAFF
CDR3nt: TGTGCCAGCAGTTACGAGTCAGGGTTGGTGAACACTGAAGCTTTCTTT

j_gene: TRBJ2-7
d_gene: -
v_gene: TRBV21-1
abundance: -
CDR3aa: CASSPGTGGNEQYF
CDR3nt: TGTGCCAGCAGCCCCGGGACAGGGGGAAACGAGCAGTACTTC

j_gene: TRBJ2-7
d_gene: -
v_gene: TRBV12-3/TRBV12-4
abundance: once
CDR3aa: CASSFSGYEQYF
CDR3nt: TGTGCCAGCAGTTTCAGCGGCTACGAGCAGTACTTC

j_gene: TRBJ1-4
d_gene: -
v_gene: TRBV5-1
abundance: -
CDR3aa: CASSLVGREGEKLFF
CDR3nt: TGCGCCAGCAGCTTGGTTGGCAGGGAGGGCGAAAAACTGTTTTTT

j_gene: TRBJ2-3
d_gene: TRBD2
v_gene: TRBV5-4
abundance: -
CDR3aa: CASSSGLAASTDTQYF
CDR3nt: TGTGCCAGCAGCTCCGGACTAGCCGCCTCGACAGATACGCAGTATTTT

j_gene: TRBJ2-1
d_gene: TRBD2
v_gene: TRBV6-4
abundance: -
CDR3aa: CASSTSGGNEQFF
CDR3nt: TGTGCCAGCAGCACTAGCGGAGGAAATGAGCAGTTCTTC

j_gene: TRBJ2-3
d_gene: -
v_gene: TRBV10-3
abundance: -
CDR3aa: CAISESTRGGGKDTQYF
CDR3nt: TGTGCCATCAGTGAGTCGACTCGGGGAGGGGGTAAAGATACGCAGTATTTT

j_gene: TRBJ2-1
d_gene: -
v_gene: TRBV6-6
abundance: once
CDR3aa: CASSSGVYEQFF
CDR3nt: TGTGCCAGCAGTTCCGGGGTCTATGAGCAGTTCTTC

j_gene: TRBJ1-2
d_gene: -
v_gene: TRBV30
abundance: many
CDR3aa: CAWSVSESYTF
CDR3nt: TGTGCCTGGAGTGTCTCCGAGTCCTACACCTTC

j_gene: TRBJ1-2
d_gene: -
v_gene: TRBV18
abundance: -
CDR3aa: CASSPEQGFYGYTF
CDR3nt: TGTGCCAGCTCCCCAGAACAGGGCTTCTATGGCTACACCTTC

j_gene: TRBJ2-7
d_gene: -
v_gene: TRBV19
abundance: -
CDR3aa: CASSIVGTGAYEQYF
CDR3nt: TGTGCCAGTAGTATAGTAGGAACCGGGGCCTACGAGCAGTACTTC

j_gene: TRBJ1-3
d_gene: TRBD1
v_gene: TRBV5-1
abundance: -
CDR3aa: CASSWTQGAGNTIYF
CDR3nt: TGCGCCAGCAGCTGGACGCAGGGGGCTGGAAACACCATATATTTT

j_gene: TRBJ1-1
d_gene: TRBD1
v_gene: TRBV2
abundance: once
CDR3aa: CASRVTRGQGTEAFF
CDR3nt: TGTGCCAGCAGGGTGACCAGGGGGCAGGGAACTGAAGCTTTCTTT

j_gene: TRBJ1-1
d_gene: -
v_gene: TRBV5-1
abundance: -
CDR3aa: CASSDGQPREEAFF
CDR3nt: TGCGCCAGCAGCGACGGACAGCCCAGGGAGGAAGCTTTCTTT

j_gene: TRBJ2-5
d_gene: TRBD2
v_gene: TRBV9
abundance: -
CDR3aa: CASSEAGGKETQYF
CDR3nt: TGTGCCAGCAGCGAGGCGGGGGGTAAAGAGACCCAGTACTTC

j_gene: TRBJ1-1
d_gene: -
v_gene: TRBV11-2
abundance: -
CDR3aa: CASSLVRGTEAFF
CDR3nt: TGTGCCAGCAGCTTAGTTCGGGGTACTGAAGCTTTCTTT

j_gene: TRBJ2-3
d_gene: -
v_gene: TRBV27
abundance: -
CDR3aa: CASILAPGPLHTQYF
CDR3nt: TGTGCCAGCATACTAGCCCCGGGGCCGCTACATACGCAGTATTTT

j_gene: TRBJ1-6
d_gene: -
v_gene: TRBV7-2
abundance: -
CDR3aa: CASSLRQAYNSPLHF
CDR3nt: TGTGCCAGCAGCTTAAGACAGGCCTATAATTCACCCCTCCACTTT

j_gene: TRBJ1-3
d_gene: TRBD1
v_gene: TRBV7-2
abundance: -
CDR3aa: CASSRQTGGGNTIYF
CDR3nt: TGTGCCAGCAGCAGACAGACAGGGGGTGGAAACACCATATATTTT

j_gene: TRBJ2-7
d_gene: TRBD1
v_gene: TRBV18
abundance: -
CDR3aa: CASSPGTGYEQYF
CDR3nt: TGTGCCAGCTCACCCGGGACAGGCTACGAGCAGTACTTC

j_gene: TRBJ2-3
d_gene: TRBD2
v_gene: TRBV7-7
abundance: -
CDR3aa: CASSLGLAGGTDTQYF
CDR3nt: TGTGCCAGCAGCTTAGGGCTAGCGGGGGGCACAGATACGCAGTATTTT

j_gene: TRBJ2-7
d_gene: -
v_gene: TRBV27
abundance: -
CDR3aa: CASGGASNEQYF
CDR3nt: TGTGCCAGCGGAGGGGCTAGCAACGAGCAGTACTTC

j_gene: TRBJ2-7
d_gene: -
v_gene: TRBV27
abundance: -
CDR3aa: CASSLLAGSSYEQYF
CDR3nt: TGTGCCAGCAGTTTATTGGCGGGGAGCTCCTACGAGCAGTACTTC

j_gene: TRBJ2-1
d_gene: -
v_gene: TRBV6-5
abundance: -
CDR3aa: CASSYGQGGTYNEQFF
CDR3nt: TGTGCCAGCAGTTATGGTCAGGGTGGGACCTACAATGAGCAGTTCTTC

j_gene: TRBJ1-2
d_gene: -
v_gene: TRBV2
abundance: once
CDR3aa: CASSERQSYGYTF
CDR3nt: TGTGCCAGCAGTGAGAGACAGTCCTATGGCTACACCTTC

j_gene: TRBJ2-3
d_gene: TRBD2
v_gene: TRBV18
abundance: -
CDR3aa: CASSPQVLAGGFTTDTQYF
CDR3nt: TGTGCCAGCTCACCACAAGTCCTAGCGGGGGGATTTACCACAGATACGCAGTATTTT

j_gene: TRBJ2-7
d_gene: -
v_gene: TRBV7-2
abundance: once
CDR3aa: CASSSLGTPSYEQYF
CDR3nt: TGTGCCAGCAGCTCCCTCGGGACACCCTCCTACGAGCAGTACTTC

j_gene: TRBJ1-2
d_gene: -
v_gene: TRBV5-5
abundance: -
CDR3aa: CASSLEGAEAFANYGYTF
CDR3nt: TGTGCCAGCAGCTTGGAAGGGGCAGAGGCGTTTGCTAACTATGGCTACACCTTC

j_gene: TRBJ1-2
d_gene: -
v_gene: TRBV6-7
abundance: -
CDR3aa: CASSYSEFHGHRYGYTF
CDR3nt: TGTGCCAGCAGTTACTCGGAGTTTCACGGGCACAGGTATGGCTACACCTTC

j_gene: TRBJ2-3
d_gene: -
v_gene: TRBV24-1
abundance: once
CDR3aa: CATGGLMVDTQYF
CDR3nt: TGTGCCACCGGAGGACTCATGGTGGATACGCAGTATTTT

j_gene: TRBJ2-1
d_gene: TRBD1
v_gene: TRBV11-2
abundance: -
CDR3aa: CASSWQGTGAYNEQFF
CDR3nt: TGTGCCAGCAGCTGGCAGGGGACAGGGGCCTACAATGAGCAGTTCTTC

j_gene: TRBJ1-1
d_gene: -
v_gene: TRBV18
abundance: -
CDR3aa: CASSRKENTEAFF
CDR3nt: TGTGCCAGCTCGCGGAAGGAGAACACTGAAGCTTTCTTT

j_gene: TRBJ1-2
d_gene: TRBD1
v_gene: TRBV5-4
abundance: -
CDR3aa: CASSLAGGIYGYTF
CDR3nt: TGTGCCAGCAGCTTGGCAGGGGGTATCTATGGCTACACCTTC

j_gene: TRBJ1-2
d_gene: -
v_gene: TRBV18
abundance: -
CDR3aa: CASSPGRLYGYTF
CDR3nt: TGTGCCAGCTCACCCGGCAGGCTCTATGGCTACACCTTC

j_gene: TRBJ1-3
d_gene: -
v_gene: TRBV7-6
abundance: -
CDR3aa: CASSLEVDSGNTIYF
CDR3nt: TGTGCCAGCAGCCTTGAGGTCGACTCTGGAAACACCATATATTTT

j_gene: TRBJ2-2
d_gene: TRBD1
v_gene: TRBV9
abundance: -
CDR3aa: CASSVGTGWPGELFF
CDR3nt: TGTGCCAGCAGCGTAGGGACAGGTTGGCCCGGGGAGCTGTTTTTT

j_gene: TRBJ1-1
d_gene: -
v_gene: TRBV7-9
abundance: -
CDR3aa: CASSLAQGEVTEAFF
CDR3nt: TGTGCCAGCAGCTTAGCGCAGGGTGAGGTCACTGAAGCTTTCTTT

j_gene: TRBJ1-3
d_gene: TRBD1
v_gene: TRBV5-4
abundance: -
CDR3aa: CASSVIQGAFSGNTIYF
CDR3nt: TGTGCCAGCAGCGTCATTCAGGGGGCCTTCTCTGGAAACACCATATATTTT

j_gene: TRBJ1-2
d_gene: TRBD1
v_gene: TRBV4-1
abundance: -
CDR3aa: CATGQGKGYTF
CDR3nt: TGCGCCACGGGACAGGGGAAGGGCTACACCTTC

j_gene: TRBJ2-1
d_gene: -
v_gene: TRBV4-3
abundance: -
CDR3aa: CASSQGAIDYNEQFF
CDR3nt: TGCGCCAGCAGCCAGGGAGCGATTGACTACAATGAGCAGTTCTTC

j_gene: TRBJ1-1
d_gene: -
v_gene: TRBV24-1
abundance: -
CDR3aa: CATSDTGNTEAFF
CDR3nt: TGTGCCACCAGTGATACCGGGAACACTGAAGCTTTCTTT

j_gene: TRBJ1-2
d_gene: TRBD1
v_gene: TRBV6-5
abundance: -
CDR3aa: CASSHDREYGYTF
CDR3nt: TGTGCCAGCAGCCATGACAGGGAATACGGCTACACCTTC